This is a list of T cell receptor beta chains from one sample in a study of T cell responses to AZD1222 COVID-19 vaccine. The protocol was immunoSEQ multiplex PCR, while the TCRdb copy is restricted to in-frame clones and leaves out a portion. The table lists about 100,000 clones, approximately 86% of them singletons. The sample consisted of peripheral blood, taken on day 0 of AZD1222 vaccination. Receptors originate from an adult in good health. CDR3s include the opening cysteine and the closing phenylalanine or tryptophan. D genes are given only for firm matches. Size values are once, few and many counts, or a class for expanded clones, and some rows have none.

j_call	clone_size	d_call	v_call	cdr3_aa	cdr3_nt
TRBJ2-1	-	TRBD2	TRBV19	CASSMDGGFYNEQFF	TGTGCCAGTAGTATGGACGGGGGGTTCTACAATGAGCAGTTCTTC
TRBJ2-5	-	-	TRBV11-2	CASSLVGTGSSGAQYF	TGTGCCAGCAGCTTAGTGGGGACAGGGAGTAGCGGGGCCCAGTACTTC
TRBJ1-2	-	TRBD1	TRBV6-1	CASSEGQHFNYGYTF	TGTGCCAGCAGTGAGGGACAGCACTTTAACTATGGCTACACCTTC
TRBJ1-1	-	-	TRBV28	CASRTTLMNTEAFF	TGTGCCAGCAGGACTACCCTCATGAACACTGAAGCTTTCTTT
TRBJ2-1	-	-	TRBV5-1	CASSLEGQPYNEQFF	TGCGCCAGCAGCTTGGAAGGACAGCCCTACAATGAGCAGTTCTTC
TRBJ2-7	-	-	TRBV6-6	CASSYSIPPAAYEQYF	TGTGCCAGCAGCTACTCTATTCCGCCAGCAGCCTACGAGCAGTACTTC
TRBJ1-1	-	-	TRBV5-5	CASSIHTEAFF	TGTGCCAGCAGCATTCACACTGAAGCTTTCTTT
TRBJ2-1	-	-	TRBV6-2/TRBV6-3	CASSLRAPSDHNEQFF	TGTGCCAGCAGTCTCCGAGCTCCGTCGGACCACAATGAGCAGTTCTTC
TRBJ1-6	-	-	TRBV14	CASSQDPWGTSSYNSPLHF	TGTGCCAGCAGCCAAGATCCCTGGGGGACAAGCTCCTATAATTCACCCCTCCACTTT
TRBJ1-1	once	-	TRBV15	CATSTVMPNTEAFF	TGTGCCACCAGCACTGTGATGCCAAACACTGAAGCTTTCTTT
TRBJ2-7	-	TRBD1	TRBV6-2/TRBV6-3	CASSSGGAGTYEQYF	TGTGCCAGCAGTTCAGGGGGCGCCGGAACCTACGAGCAGTACTTC
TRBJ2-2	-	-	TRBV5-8	CASSLISRNTGELFF	TGTGCCAGCAGCTTAATTAGCCGAAACACCGGGGAGCTGTTTTTT
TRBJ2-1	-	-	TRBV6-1	CASSEGGATYNEQFF	TGTGCCAGCAGTGAGGGCGGGGCAACCTACAATGAGCAGTTCTTC
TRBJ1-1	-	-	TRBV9	CASSPGSLGNTEAFF	TGTGCCAGCAGCCCCGGGTCATTAGGGAACACTGAAGCTTTCTTT
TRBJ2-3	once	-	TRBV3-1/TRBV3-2	CASSGIQDTQYF	TGTGCCAGCAGCGGGATACAGGATACGCAGTATTTT
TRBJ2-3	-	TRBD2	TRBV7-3	CASSLRGLAGDGTDTQYF	TGTGCCAGCAGCTTAAGGGGACTAGCGGGGGACGGGACAGATACGCAGTATTTT
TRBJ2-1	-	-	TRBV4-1	CASSQLGAGNYNEQFF	TGCGCCAGCAGCCAACTAGGGGCCGGGAACTACAATGAGCAGTTCTTC
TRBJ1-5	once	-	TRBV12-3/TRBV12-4	CASRTGTQPQHF	TGTGCCAGCAGGACAGGCACTCAGCCCCAGCATTTT
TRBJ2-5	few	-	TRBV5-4	CASTSNNQETQYF	TGTGCCAGCACCTCGAACAACCAAGAGACCCAGTACTTC
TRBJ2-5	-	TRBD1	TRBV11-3	CASSPIHRGQETQYF	TGTGCCAGCAGCCCGATACACAGGGGCCAAGAGACCCAGTACTTC
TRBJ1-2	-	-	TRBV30	CAWLNYGYTF	TGTGCCTGGCTAAACTATGGCTACACCTTC
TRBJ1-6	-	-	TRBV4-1	CASSREGTYNSPLHF	TGCGCCAGCAGCCGGGAGGGCACCTATAATTCACCCCTCCACTTT
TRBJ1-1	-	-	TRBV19	CASSHLGSSSMNTEAFF	TGTGCCAGTAGTCACCTAGGGTCCTCTTCGATGAACACTGAAGCTTTCTTT
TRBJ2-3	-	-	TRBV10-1	CASTIDTQYF	TGCGCCAGCACAATAGATACGCAGTATTTT
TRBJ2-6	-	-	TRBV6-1	CASSEYGSSGANVLTF	TGTGCCAGCAGTGAATACGGGTCATCTGGGGCCAACGTCCTGACTTTC
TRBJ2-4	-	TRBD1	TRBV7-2	CASSLVTGTQNIQYF	TGTGCCAGCAGCTTAGTGACAGGGACCCAAAACATTCAGTACTTC
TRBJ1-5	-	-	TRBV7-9	CASSFGGVAQPQHF	TGTGCCAGCAGCTTTGGGGGGGTGGCTCAGCCCCAGCATTTT
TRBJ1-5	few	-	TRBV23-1	CASSRVGQRNQPQHF	TGCGCCAGCAGTCGCGTTGGACAGCGCAATCAGCCCCAGCATTTT
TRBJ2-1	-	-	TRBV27	CASRLGTASSYNEQFF	TGTGCCAGCAGGCTCGGGACGGCGAGCTCCTACAATGAGCAGTTCTTC
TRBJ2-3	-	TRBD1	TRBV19	CASSPWDRGTDTQYF	TGTGCCAGTAGTCCGTGGGACAGGGGCACAGATACGCAGTATTTT
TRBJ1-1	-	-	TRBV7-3	CASSLGGWTEAFF	TGTGCCAGCAGCTTAGGGGGTTGGACTGAAGCTTTCTTT
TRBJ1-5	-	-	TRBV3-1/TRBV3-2	CASSRAPGQPQHF	TGTGCCAGCAGCCGGGCCCCCGGTCAGCCCCAGCATTTT
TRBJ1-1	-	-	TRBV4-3	CASSQEDNTEAFF	TGCGCCAGCAGCCAAGAAGACAACACTGAAGCTTTCTTT
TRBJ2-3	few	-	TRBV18	CASSPSTDTQYF	TGTGCCAGCTCACCGAGCACAGATACGCAGTATTTT
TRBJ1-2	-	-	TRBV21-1	CASSGWGHLNYGYTF	TGTGCCAGCAGCGGCTGGGGCCACCTAAACTATGGCTACACCTTC
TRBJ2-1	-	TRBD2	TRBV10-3	CALGTSGNNEQFF	TGTGCCCTGGGGACTAGCGGCAACAATGAGCAGTTCTTC
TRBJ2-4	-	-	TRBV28	CASSIVSGGGGNIQYF	TGTGCCAGCAGCATAGTTTCAGGGGGAGGTGGAAACATTCAGTACTTC
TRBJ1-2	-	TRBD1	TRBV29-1	CSVGPDRENYGYTF	TGCAGCGTTGGGCCGGACAGGGAAAACTATGGCTACACCTTC
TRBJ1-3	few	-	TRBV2	CASSERGGPGNTIYF	TGTGCCAGCAGTGAAAGGGGGGGACCTGGAAACACCATATATTTT
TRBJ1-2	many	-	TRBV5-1	CASSLGLNYGYTF	TGCGCCAGCAGCTTGGGCCTTAACTATGGCTACACCTTC
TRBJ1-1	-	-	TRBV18	CASSPDRAEAFF	TGTGCCAGCTCACCGGACAGAGCTGAAGCTTTCTTT
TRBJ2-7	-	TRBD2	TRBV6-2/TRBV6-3	CASSRAGTSGDYEQYF	TGTGCCAGCAGCCGAGCCGGGACTAGCGGGGATTACGAGCAGTACTTC
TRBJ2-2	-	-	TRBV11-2	CASSSERLTGELFF	TGTGCCAGCAGCTCTGAACGACTAACCGGGGAGCTGTTTTTT
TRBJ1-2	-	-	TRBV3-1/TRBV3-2	CASSPRQAGGYGYTF	TGTGCCAGCAGCCCCCGTCAGGCGGGGGGCTATGGCTACACCTTC
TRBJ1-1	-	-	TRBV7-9	CASSLGRNMNTEAFF	TGTGCCAGCAGCTTGGGACGGAACATGAACACTGAAGCTTTCTTT
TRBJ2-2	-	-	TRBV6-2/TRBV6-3	CASSYENTGELFF	TGTGCCAGCAGTTATGAGAACACCGGGGAGCTGTTTTTT
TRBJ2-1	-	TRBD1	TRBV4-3	CASSHGDRSNEQFF	TGCGCCAGCAGCCATGGGGACAGGAGCAATGAGCAGTTCTTC
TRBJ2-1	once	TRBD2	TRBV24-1	CATSDLPSRSGRDNEQFF	TGTGCCACCAGTGATCTCCCGTCTCGTAGCGGGAGGGACAATGAGCAGTTCTTC
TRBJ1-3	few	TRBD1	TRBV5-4	CASSGGTGGTGNTIYF	TGTGCCAGCAGCGGTGGGACAGGAGGAACTGGAAACACCATATATTTT
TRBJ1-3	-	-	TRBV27	CASSQRQGNTIYF	TGTGCCAGCAGTCAGAGACAGGGAAACACCATATATTTT
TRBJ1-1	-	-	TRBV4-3	CASSQDWGMGEGSTEAFF	TGCGCCAGCAGCCAAGATTGGGGTATGGGAGAGGGGAGCACTGAAGCTTTCTTT
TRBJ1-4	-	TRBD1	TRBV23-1	CASSHSRDSPGEKLFF	TGCGCCAGCAGTCATTCTCGGGACAGCCCGGGGGAAAAACTGTTTTTT